One sample yielded the 20 T cell receptor beta chains listed below, sequenced in a study of tumor-infiltrating lymphocytes in primary liver carcinoma. Germline DNA was also extracted, while the blood RNA originated from unsorted whole blood. Starting from approximately 470 ng of total RNA, TCR beta cDNA was produced with a primer in the constant region. Slightly modified ARM-PCR served as the procedure for the TCR beta libraries. These libraries came from three rounds of nested multiplex PCR. For around 9 cycles apiece, the opening two PCR rounds ran with TRBV1-TRBV30 forward primers and a C-beta reverse primer. Using its own MiXCR run on the multiplex PCR reads, TCRdb lists one record per CDR3 protein. The data show about 310,000 distinct CDR3 sequences, around three fifths seen once. The sample consisted of peripheral blood. The source is a woman aged 30 to 39 with primary liver carcinoma and hepatitis B virus infection.

This chain connects TRBV7-9 to TRBJ2-5; D remains ambiguous. The germline gives CDR1 SEHNR, CDR2 FQNEAQ (reference sequence). The V end was cut by 5 bases, the J end by 2 bases, with 12 bases between. CDR3 length: 14 residues. CDR3 in amino acids: CASSVLSIQETQYF. The CDR3 coding sequence is TGTGCCAGCAGCGTACTATCAATTCAAGAGACCCAGTACTTC.

Worth noting for this clonotype: A read error may be the cause here, since a much bigger clone is one base away. This rearrangement joins TRBV29-1 to TRBJ2-1; 9 positions agree with TRBD1. V lost 8 bases, J lost 6 bases, and 8 bases stayed unmatched. This CDR3 contains 13 residues. CDR1 and CDR2 from the germline V gene are SQVTM and ANQGSEA. CDR3 DNA sequence: TGCAGCTTGAACAGGGGGCAGGTCAATGAGCAGTTCTTC. It encodes CSLNRGQVNEQFF.

As concerns this clonotype: This may come from a read error, since a much larger clone is one base off. The V and J genes are TRBV6-5 and TRBJ1-1; D possibly corresponds to TRBD1 (6 bases). The V end lost 9 bases, the J end lost 7 bases, and 21 bases lay between the germline ends. Looked up from germline, CDR1 is MNHEY and CDR2 is SVGAGI. The length of the CDR3 is 14 residues. The CDR3 sequence: CASLGTGIHIEAFF. In DNA form, the CDR3 reads TGTGCCAGTCTAGGCACAGGGATCCACATTGAAGCTTTCTTT.

This clonotype was seen only once. One base away lies a much larger clone, so this may be a sequencing read error. The chain combines TRBV6-2 or TRBV6-3 with TRBJ1-5; D remains unclear. V gave up 4 bases and J gave up 6 bases, with 13 bases separating them. This CDR3 region has 14 residues. Germline values: CDR1 MNHEY, CDR2 SVGEGT. Here the CDR3 reads CASSCRRESQPQHF. The DNA for the CDR3 is TGTGCCAGCAGTTGCCGCCGGGAGAGTCAGCCCCAGCATTTT.

The CDR3 DNA reads TGTGCCAGCAGTTACTCACAGGGGGCTCCTTATTCACCCCTCCACTTT. Amino acids: CASSYSQGAPYSPLHF. V is TRBV6-5 and J is TRBJ1-6, with 9 nucleotides matching TRBD1. The CDR3 spans 16 residues. Germline lookup yields CDR1 MNHEY and CDR2 SVGAGI. V dropped 0 bases and J dropped 8; count of bases not matched to a gene: 5.

Points on this clonotype: Compared with germline, one end of the junction differs, possibly owing to a read error. The DNA for the CDR3 is TGCGCCAACAGCTCAGACAGAGTTGGACAAGAGACCCAGCACTTC. Translated: CANSSDRVGQETQHF. The V call is TRBV5-1, the J call TRBJ2-5; D perhaps matches TRBD1 (5 bases). The CDR3 runs to 15 residues. Germline V gives CDR1 SGHRS, CDR2 YFSETQ.

Details on this clonotype: The junction departs from germline at one end; a sequencing error may be responsible. This chain joins TRBV4-1 and TRBJ2-7, with D possibly matching TRBD2 (6 bases). The CDR3 runs to 15 residues. The germline V gene encodes CDR1 MGHRA and CDR2 YSYEKL. The CDR3 region is CVSSRDNLAYYEQYF. Written as DNA, the CDR3 is TGCGTCAGCAGCCGAGATAACCTAGCGTACTACGAGCAGTACTTC.

The genes are TRBV7-9 and TRBJ2-3; 9 bases align to TRBD2. With V trimmed by 6 bases and J by 9 bases, 10 bases remained unmatched. The CDR3 consists of 14 residues. Germline V gene lookup returns CDR1 SEHNR and CDR2 FQNEAQ (reference sequence). The CDR3 loop is CASRSSGTRSTQYF. DNA of the CDR3: TGTGCCAGCAGGTCTAGCGGGACTCGTTCCACGCAGTATTTT.

This clonotype was detected only a few times. DNA for the CDR3: TGTGCCATCAGTAGCCCGACTAACTATGGCTACACCTTC. Amino acid sequence: CAISSPTNYGYTF. The chain joins TRBV10-3 to TRBJ1-2; D unresolved. V was cut by 5 bases and J by 0 bases, with 7 bases left in between. This CDR3 spans 13 amino acids. The germline V gene has CDR1 ENHRY and CDR2 SYGVKD.

As to this clonotype: It may be a read error: a sequence one base away is much more abundant. The chain has TRBV29-1 and TRBJ2-5, with D maybe TRBD1 (6 bases). This CDR3 is 12 amino acids long. Trimming removed 6 bases at V and 3 bases at J, with 11 bases between. Germline V gene data show CDR1 as SQVTM and CDR2 as ANQGSEA. The CDR3: CSVSSGEETQYF. The CDR3 DNA sequence: TGCAGCGTAAGCTCAGGGGAAGAGACCCAGTACTTC.

About this clonotype itself: Compared with germline, one end of the junction differs, possibly owing to a read error. The chain couples TRBV7-9 to TRBJ2-5; perhaps TRBD2 as D (5 bases). This CDR3 has 14 amino acids. The germline V gene encodes CDR1 SEHNR and CDR2 FQNEAQ (reference sequence). CDR3 coding DNA: TGTACCAGCAGCTTAGCGCCCCCCCACGAGACCCAGTACTTC. This encodes CTSSLAPPHETQYF.

This clonotype was recorded once. A much larger clone differs by one base, so this may be a read error. The chain couples TRBV29-1 to TRBJ2-7, with a possible D match to TRBD2 (6 bases). Germline V CDR1 and CDR2: SQVTM, ANQGSEA. This CDR3 has 14 amino acids. Trimming took off 8 bases at V and 5 bases at J, with 22 bases between the two ends. CDR3 coding DNA: TGCAGCCTTATAGGAGGAGGGGTTCTCAACGAGCAGTACTTC. Encoded protein: CSLIGGGVLNEQYF.

The chain joins TRBV7-8 to TRBJ1-1; D not resolved. This CDR3 is 14 amino acids long. The V end was cut by 5 bases, the J end by 9 bases, with 19 bases between. Germline V lookup: CDR1 SGHVS, CDR2 FQNEAQ. The CDR3 reads CASSPLRGTLKAFF. The CDR3 nucleotides read TGTGCCAGCAGCCCTCTGAGAGGAACACTAAAAGCTTTCTTT. Variable domain in full (rest from reference TRBV7-8 and TRBJ1-1): GAGVSQSPRYKVAKRGQDVALRCDPISGHVSLFWYQQALGQGPEFLTYFQNEAQLDKSGLPSDRFFAERPEGSVSTLKIQRTQQEDSAVYLCASSPLRGTLKAFFGQGTRLTVV.

The rearrangement uses TRBV30 and TRBJ1-3, with D perhaps matching TRBD1 (5 bases). The CDR3 is 14 amino acids. The germline gives CDR1 GTSNPN, CDR2 SVGIG (reference sequence). V lost 2 bases to trimming and J lost 4 bases, with 12 bases between them. CDR3 DNA sequence: TGTGCCTGGAGTAACGGGACGGAGGGAAACACCATATATTTT. This sequence encodes CAWSNGTEGNTIYF. The variable domain in full, completed from reference TRBV30 and TRBJ1-3, reads SQTIHQWPATLVQPVGSPLSLECTVEGTSNPNLYWYRQAAGRGLQLLFYSVGIGQISSEVPQNLSASRPQDRQFILSSKKLLLSDSGFYLCAWSNGTEGNTIYFGEGSWLTVV.

This clonotype has a count of ten or more. The genes are TRBV4-2 and TRBJ2-7; the match to TRBD2 covers 11 bases. The length of the CDR3 is 15 residues. The V segment lost 1 base and the J segment 3 bases; nucleotides outside the gene matches: 2. CDR1 LGHNA and CDR2 YNFKEQ come from the germline V gene. The CDR3 loop is CASSQGLAGYYEQYF. CDR3 in DNA: TGTGCCAGCAGCCAAGGACTAGCGGGATACTACGAGCAGTACTTC.

This clonotype was recorded many times. The rearrangement links TRBV12-3 or TRBV12-4 to TRBJ1-5; D is perhaps TRBD1 (6 bases). Trimming removed 3 bases from V and 6 bases from J, with 12 bases in between. The CDR3 contains 14 residues. The CDR3 sequence is CASSFAGAGQPQHF. DNA for the CDR3: TGTGCCAGCAGTTTCGCGGGGGCTGGTCAGCCCCAGCATTTT.

V gene TRBV5-5 combines with J gene TRBJ2-1; 7 bases line up with TRBD1. The trim removed 5 bases at V and 3 bases at J, leaving 11 bases unmatched. The CDR3 extends over 16 amino acids. Germline CDR1 SGHKS, CDR2 YYEKEE (reference sequence). The CDR3 protein is CASSTGAGKFYNEQFF. Written as DNA, the CDR3 is TGTGCCAGCAGTACAGGGGCCGGGAAATTCTACAATGAGCAGTTCTTC. The complete variable domain, with remaining parts taken from reference TRBV5-5 and TRBJ2-1, reads DAGVTQSPTHLIKTRGQQVTLRCSPISGHKSVSWYQQVLGQGPQFIFQYYEKEERGRGNFPDRFSARQFPNYSSELNVNALLLGDSALYLCASSTGAGKFYNEQFFGPGTRLTVL.

This clonotype was seen at least ten times. V is TRBV29-1 and J is TRBJ1-4; the D is unclear. There are 14 residues in the CDR3. Between the trimmed V and J ends, which lost 1 base and 10 bases, there was a span of 16 bases. Germline lookup yields CDR1 SQVTM and CDR2 ANQGSEA. The CDR3 nucleotides are TGCAGCGTTGAAGCCCCCTTTTCGGCTGGAAAACTGTTTTTT. Protein product: CSVEAPFSAGKLFF.

This chain joins TRBV4-3 and TRBJ1-2, with D uncertain. Germline V CDR1 and CDR2: LGHNA, YSLEER. CDR3 length: 16 amino acids. V gave up 0 bases and J gave up 4 bases, with 15 bases separating them. Here the CDR3 reads CASSQDREQGGYGYTF. The CDR3 coding sequence is TGCGCCAGCAGCCAAGACCGGGAACAAGGTGGCTATGGCTACACCTTC.

About this clonotype: This sequence may be a read error, since a much larger clone differs from it by one base. The chain combines TRBV14 with TRBJ2-1, with unresolved D. The CDR3 is 15 residues long. Per the germline V gene, CDR1 is SGHDN and CDR2 is FVKESK. CDR3 region: CASSQGQSSYNEQLF. CDR3 DNA sequence: TGTGCCAGCAGCCAAGGGCAGAGCTCCTACAATGAGCAGCTCTTC.